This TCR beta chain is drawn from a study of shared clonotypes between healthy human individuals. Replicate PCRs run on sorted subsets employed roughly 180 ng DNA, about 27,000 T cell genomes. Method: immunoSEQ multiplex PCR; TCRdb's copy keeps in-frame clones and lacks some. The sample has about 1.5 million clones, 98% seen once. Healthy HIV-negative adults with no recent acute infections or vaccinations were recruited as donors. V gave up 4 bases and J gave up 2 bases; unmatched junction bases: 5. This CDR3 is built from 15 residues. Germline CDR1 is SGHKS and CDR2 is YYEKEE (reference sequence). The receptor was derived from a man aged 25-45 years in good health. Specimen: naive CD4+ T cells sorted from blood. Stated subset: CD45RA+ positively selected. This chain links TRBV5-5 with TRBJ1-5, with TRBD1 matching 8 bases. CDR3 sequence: CASSQGANGNQPQHF. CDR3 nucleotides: TGTGCCAGCAGCCAGGGGGCGAATGGCAATCAGCCCCAGCATTTT.